Listed here are 29 T cell receptor beta chains from one sample, sequenced in a study of blood T cell repertoires in COVID-19. Repertoires were generated with immunoSEQ multiplex PCR, while TCRdb's copy carries only in-frame clones and drops some. The table includes about 74,000 clones, 80% to 90% detected once. Sequencing was performed on peripheral blood. The receptor set was obtained from an elderly woman with acute or convalescent COVID-19.

V gene TRBV7-2 combines with J gene TRBJ2-7, with D maybe TRBD1 (5 bases). The germline V gene has CDR1 SGHTA and CDR2 FQGNSA. The CDR3 is made up of 14 amino acids. Trimming removed 4 bases from V and 5 bases from J, with 15 bases in between. The CDR3 coding sequence is TGTGCCAGCAGCTCCGGTGGCAGGGTTAACGAGCAGTACTTC. It is translated as CASSSGGRVNEQYF.

The gene calls are TRBV7-3 and TRBJ1-1; D is possibly TRBD1 (5 bases). V was shortened by 4 bases and J by 5 bases, with 8 bases between the two germline ends. The CDR3 length is 12 residues. Germline CDR1 reads SGHTA; CDR2 reads FQGTGA. CDR3 bases: TGTGCCAGCAGCTCCGGGGGTACTGAAGCTTTCTTT. It specifies CASSSGGTEAFF.

The J gene is TRBJ2-2, the V gene TRBV7-3, with D perhaps TRBD1 (6 bases). V lost 6 bases and J lost 7, with 15 bases in between. This CDR3 region has 14 residues. Germline assignment: CDR1 SGHTA and CDR2 FQGTGA. This chain's CDR3 is CASSFTGLIGELFF. The CDR3 nucleotides are TGTGCCAGCAGTTTTACAGGGCTGATCGGGGAGCTGTTTTTT.

This chain links TRBV5-1 with TRBJ2-2; a weak D match, TRBD1 (6 bases). The germline gives CDR1 SGHRS, CDR2 YFSETQ. Between the trimmed V and J ends, which lost 2 bases and 3 bases, there was a span of 11 bases. The CDR3 is 15 residues long. The CDR3 here is CASSLQGVDTGELFF. The CDR3 bases are TGCGCCAGCAGCTTACAGGGTGTAGACACCGGGGAGCTGTTTTTT. The full variable domain, rest sourced from reference TRBV5-1 and TRBJ2-2, is KAGVTQTPRYLIKTRGQQVTLSCSPISGHRSVSWYQQTPGQGLQFLFEYFSETQRNKGNFPGRFSGRQFSNSRSEMNVSTLELGDSALYLCASSLQGVDTGELFFGEGSRLTVL.

The chain recombines TRBV18 with TRBJ1-6, with 12 bases aligning to TRBD1. This CDR3 comprises 17 residues. The V and J ends lost 4 bases and 5 bases, in that order; junction bases with no gene match: 6. Looked up from germline, CDR1 is KGHSH and CDR2 is LQKENI. CDR3 in DNA: TGTGCCAGCTCACACCCGGGACAGGGGGCCGATAATTCACCCCTCCACTTT. This sequence encodes CASSHPGQGADNSPLHF.

The rearrangement joins TRBV5-1 to TRBJ2-4, with TRBD1 as a possible D gene (5 bases). The CDR3 sequence is 16 residues long. The V and J ends lost 0 bases and 7 bases respectively, with 17 bases between them. Germline V gene lookup returns CDR1 SGHRS and CDR2 YFSETQ. The CDR3 DNA follows: TGCGCCAGCAGCTTGGAGGACAACACGAAAGGGAACATTCAGTACTTC. The encoded protein is CASSLEDNTKGNIQYF. The full variable domain, in which reference TRBV5-1 and TRBJ2-4 provide the parts outside the CDR3, is KAGVTQTPRYLIKTRGQQVTLSCSPISGHRSVSWYQQTPGQGLQFLFEYFSETQRNKGNFPGRFSGRQFSNSRSEMNVSTLELGDSALYLCASSLEDNTKGNIQYFGAGTRLSVL.

This rearrangement joins TRBV19 to TRBJ1-2, with D perhaps TRBD1 (6 bases). CDR3 length: 15 amino acids. Deletions cut 5 bases from V and 6 bases from J, with 19 bases between. Germline assignment: CDR1 LNHDA and CDR2 SQIVND (reference sequence). The CDR3 loop reads CASSLKSRGWNGYTF. The CDR3 DNA reads as TGTGCCAGTAGTCTAAAGAGCAGGGGATGGAATGGCTACACCTTC.

This chain connects TRBV7-2 to TRBJ2-5, with D possibly matching TRBD1 (5 bases). Germline V lookup: CDR1 SGHTA, CDR2 FQGNSA. This CDR3 has 14 amino acids. V lost 7 bases to trimming and J lost 4 bases, with 16 bases between them. Written as DNA, the CDR3 is TGTGCCAGCACCCTCACAGGAAGGGGAGAGACCCAGTACTTC. Translation: CASTLTGRGETQYF. The full variable domain, in which reference TRBV7-2 and TRBJ2-5 provide the parts outside the CDR3, is GAGVSQSPSNKVTEKGKDVELRCDPISGHTALYWYRQSLGQGLEFLIYFQGNSAPDKSGLPSDRFSAERTGGSVSTLTIQRTQQEDSAVYLCASTLTGRGETQYFGPGTRLLVL.

The V and J genes are TRBV5-1 and TRBJ2-3, with 7 bases fitting TRBD1. This CDR3 region has 16 residues. V gave up 0 bases and J gave up 3 bases; unmatched junction bases: 7. Germline V gene data show CDR1 as SGHRS and CDR2 as YFSETQ. The CDR3, as DNA: TGCGCCAGCAGCTTGGTTCCGACAGGGTTAACAGATACGCAGTATTTT. Translation: CASSLVPTGLTDTQYF.

V and J are TRBV10-3 and TRBJ2-1; TRBD1 matches 8 bases. The CDR3 covers 14 residues. The V segment lost 5 bases and the J segment 8 bases; nucleotides outside the gene matches: 8. CDR1 and CDR2 (germline): ENHRY, SYGVKD. In nucleotides, the CDR3 is TGTGCCATCAGTCGGGACAGGATGTTCGATGAGCAGTTCTTC. This translates into CAISRDRMFDEQFF.

V is TRBV4-1 and J is TRBJ2-5, with D possibly being TRBD1 (5 bases). CDR3 size: 15 residues. V lost 0 bases and J lost 7, with 15 bases in between. Germline V CDR1 and CDR2: MGHRA, YSYEKL. As DNA, the CDR3 is TGCGCCAGCAGCCAAGATATCGGGCAGGGTGGGACCCAGTACTTC. Translation: CASSQDIGQGGTQYF.

The chain couples TRBV24-1 to TRBJ2-1; 8 bases are a match to TRBD1. CDR1 KGHDR and CDR2 SFDVKD come from the germline V gene. This CDR3 is 14 amino acids long. V was clipped by 6 bases and J by 5 bases; unmatched bases: 5. CDR3 bases: TGTGCCACCAGTTCTCCGACAGGGGACAATGAGCAGTTCTTC. It codes for CATSSPTGDNEQFF.

V usage is TRBV3-1 (or the pseudogene TRBV3-2) and J usage is TRBJ2-5, with D perhaps TRBD1 (6 bases). Trimming took 1 base from V and 2 from J, leaving 20 bases between them. Germline values: CDR1 LGHDT, CDR2 YNNKEL (reference sequence). The CDR3 extends over 18 amino acids. DNA for the CDR3: TGTGCCAGCAGCCAAGGAAGGGGGAACACTTGGCGACAAGAGACCCAGTACTTC. Residues: CASSQGRGNTWRQETQYF.

The V and J genes are TRBV6-1 and TRBJ1-2, with D unclear. The CDR3 covers 15 residues. V lost 2 bases to trimming and J lost 3 bases, with 13 bases between them. Per the germline V gene, CDR1 is MNHNS and CDR2 is SASEGT. The CDR3: CASSEFADKDYGYTF. CDR3 sequence (DNA): TGTGCCAGCAGTGAATTCGCGGATAAGGACTATGGCTACACCTTC.

The chain uses TRBV7-9 and TRBJ1-3; the D gene is possibly TRBD1 (5 bases). The CDR3 is 16 residues long. V dropped 5 bases and J dropped 1 base, with 15 bases sitting between them. Germline values: CDR1 SEHNR, CDR2 FQNEAQ (reference sequence). The CDR3 is CASSPDSTLSGNTIYF. The CDR3 coding sequence is TGTGCCAGCAGCCCTGACAGTACCCTGTCTGGAAACACCATATATTTT.

This clone was recorded once. V gene TRBV5-1 combines with J gene TRBJ2-1; 11 bases align to TRBD2. With 4 bases clipped from V and 8 bases from J, the junction kept 11 bases outside the gene matches. Germline loops: CDR1 SGHRS, CDR2 YFSETQ. This CDR3 is built from 16 residues. The DNA for the CDR3 is TGCGCCAGCAGCGGCGGTAGCGGGGGGGCCAACGATGAGCAGTTCTTC. Protein sequence: CASSGGSGGANDEQFF.

V and J are TRBV3-1 (or the pseudogene TRBV3-2) and TRBJ2-1, with unresolved D. The CDR3 contains 14 residues. Trimming left V 4 bases short and J 5 bases short, with 12 bases between. CDR1 and CDR2 from the germline V gene are LGHDT and YNNKEL (reference sequence). In DNA, the CDR3 is TGTGCCAGCAGCCCCCAGAGGTCCGACAATGAGCAGTTCTTC. It is translated as CASSPQRSDNEQFF.

The rearrangement joins TRBV28 to TRBJ2-1; 8 positions agree with TRBD2. This CDR3 comprises 17 residues. CDR1 and CDR2 from the germline V gene are MDHEN and SYDVKM. After removal of 5 bases from V and 0 bases from J, the junction contained 9 bases not matched to a gene. CDR3 region: CASSLETSGSSYNEQFF. The DNA of the CDR3 is TGTGCCAGCAGTCTAGAAACCAGCGGGAGCTCCTACAATGAGCAGTTCTTC.

The V gene is TRBV6-4, the J gene TRBJ1-6; 7 nucleotides align to TRBD1. Per germline, CDR1 MRHNA and CDR2 SNTAGT. The CDR3 length is 17 residues. Trimming took 5 bases from V and 0 from J; bases not matched to a gene: 7. The CDR3 protein is CASSRDSSSSYNSPLHF. The CDR3 DNA reads TGTGCCAGCAGTCGGGACAGCTCGAGCTCCTATAATTCACCCCTCCACTTT.

The chain is built from TRBV7-9 and TRBJ1-2; possibly TRBD1 for D (6 bases). This CDR3 is 13 amino acids long. V was trimmed by 0 bases and J by 6 bases, leaving 8 bases between them. Germline-derived CDR1 and CDR2 are SEHNR and FQNEAQ (reference sequence). CDR3 sequence: CASSLAGGDGYTF. In DNA, the CDR3 is TGTGCCAGCAGCTTAGCAGGGGGGGATGGCTACACCTTC.

This chain uses TRBV2 with TRBJ1-2; weak D call: TRBD1 (5 bases). Germline CDR1 is SNHLY and CDR2 is FYNNEI. V shed 1 base and J shed 7 bases, with 10 bases lying between them. The CDR3 is 13 amino acids. In nucleotides, the CDR3 is TGTGCCAGCAGTGAAGAAAACAGGAGTGGCTACACCTTC. Its translation is CASSEENRSGYTF.

This rearrangement joins TRBV7-2 to TRBJ2-3; TRBD2 agrees at 9 bases. V trimming: 5 bases; J trimming: 0 bases; junction bases outside the gene matches: 12. In germline, CDR1 is SGHTA, CDR2 FQGNSA. The CDR3 is 18 residues long. CDR3 sequence: CASSPGLASPTSTDTQYF. DNA of the CDR3: TGTGCCAGCAGCCCCGGACTAGCGAGTCCAACTAGCACAGATACGCAGTATTTT.

The rearrangement joins TRBV19 to TRBJ1-4, with 10 bases aligning to TRBD1. This CDR3 comprises 19 residues. Germline CDR1 is LNHDA and CDR2 is SQIVND (reference sequence). V lost 3 bases to trimming and J lost 4 bases; unmatched junction nucleotides: 14. CDR3 sequence (DNA): TGTGCCAGTAGTATTAGGGTTGGGGAGCGGGACAGGGGTAATGAAAAACTGTTTTTT. Translated, it gives CASSIRVGERDRGNEKLFF.

V usage is TRBV3-1 (or the pseudogene TRBV3-2) and J usage is TRBJ2-3; D is unclear. The V gene lost 0 bases and the J gene lost 4 bases, with 5 bases spanning the gap. The germline V gene has CDR1 LGHDT and CDR2 YNNKEL (reference sequence). This CDR3 is 13 amino acids long. CDR3 in amino acids: CASSQDLPDTQYF. Here the CDR3 DNA reads TGTGCCAGCAGCCAAGATCTACCAGATACGCAGTATTTT.

The chain couples TRBV5-1 to TRBJ1-1; TRBD1 aligns across 9 bases. Germline loops: CDR1 SGHRS, CDR2 YFSETQ. Trimming at V came to 4 bases and at J to 5 bases, leaving 9 bases not matched to a gene. The CDR3 extends over 15 amino acids. CDR3 in amino acids: CASSPMGQGRTEAFF. The DNA of the CDR3 is TGCGCCAGCAGCCCGATGGGACAGGGACGGACTGAAGCTTTCTTT.

The chain couples TRBV5-1 to TRBJ2-5, with 8 bases lining up with TRBD1. Germline V lookup: CDR1 SGHRS, CDR2 YFSETQ. This CDR3 has 14 residues. Trimming at V came to 5 bases and at J to 5 bases, leaving 8 bases not matched to a gene. CDR3 residues: CASSARTGLETQYF. The CDR3 DNA follows: TGCGCCAGCAGTGCCCGGACAGGGTTGGAGACCCAGTACTTC.

The rearrangement joins TRBV5-6 to TRBJ1-4, with TRBD1 matching 7 bases. CDR1 SGHDT and CDR2 YYEEEE come from the germline V gene. The V and J ends lost 0 bases and 5 bases, in that order; junction bases with no gene match: 13. The CDR3 consists of 18 residues. CDR3 DNA: TGTGCCAGCAGCTTGGTAGGCGGTGACAGGGCCTCGAATGAAAAACTGTTTTTT. Protein product: CASSLVGGDRASNEKLFF.

The chain uses TRBV11-2 and TRBJ1-2; D is possibly TRBD1 (5 bases). Germline CDR1 reads SGHAT; CDR2 reads FQNNGV. V gave up 5 bases and J gave up 2 bases, with 12 bases separating them. CDR3 size: 14 residues. Here the CDR3 reads CASSPARGNYGYTF. CDR3 DNA sequence: TGTGCCAGCAGCCCCGCGCGGGGGAACTATGGCTACACCTTC.

This chain uses TRBV7-8 with TRBJ1-2; TRBD1 matches 7 bases. The germline V gene encodes CDR1 SGHVS and CDR2 FQNEAQ. V dropped 5 bases and J dropped 6; count of bases not matched to a gene: 9. The CDR3 length is 14 residues. The CDR3 loop is CASSTDRVGHGYTF. CDR3 coding DNA: TGTGCCAGCAGCACCGACAGGGTAGGCCATGGCTACACCTTC.